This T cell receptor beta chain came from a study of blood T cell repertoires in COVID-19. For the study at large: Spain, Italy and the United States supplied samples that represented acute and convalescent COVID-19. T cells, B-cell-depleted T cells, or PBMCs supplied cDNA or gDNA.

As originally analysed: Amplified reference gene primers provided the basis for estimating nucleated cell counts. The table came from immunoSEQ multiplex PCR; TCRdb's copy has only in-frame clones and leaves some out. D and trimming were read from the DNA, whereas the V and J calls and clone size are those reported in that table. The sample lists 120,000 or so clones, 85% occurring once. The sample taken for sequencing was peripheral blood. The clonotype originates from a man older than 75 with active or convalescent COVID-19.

CDR3 amino acids: CASSLAGAGASYEQYF. CDR3 nucleotide sequence: TGTGCCAGCAGCTTGGCCGGCGCAGGGGCTTCCTACGAGCAGTACTTC. The gene calls are TRBV5-4 and TRBJ2-7; D possibly corresponds to TRBD1 (6 bases). The V and J ends lost 0 bases and 1 base respectively, with 14 bases between them. From germline, CDR1 is SGHNT and CDR2 YYREEE (reference sequence). The CDR3 spans 16 residues.